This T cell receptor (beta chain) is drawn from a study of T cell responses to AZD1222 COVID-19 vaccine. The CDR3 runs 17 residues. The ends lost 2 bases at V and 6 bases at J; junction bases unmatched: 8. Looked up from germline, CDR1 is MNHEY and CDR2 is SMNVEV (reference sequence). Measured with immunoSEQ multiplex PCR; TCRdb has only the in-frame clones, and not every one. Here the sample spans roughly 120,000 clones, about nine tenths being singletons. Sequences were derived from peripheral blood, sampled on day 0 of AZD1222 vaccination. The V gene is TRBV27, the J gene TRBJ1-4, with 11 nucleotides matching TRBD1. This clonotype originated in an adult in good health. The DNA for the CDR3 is TGTGCCAGCAGTTTAGGACAGGGGGCTTTCATGGATGAAAAACTGTTTTTT. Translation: CASSLGQGAFMDEKLFF.